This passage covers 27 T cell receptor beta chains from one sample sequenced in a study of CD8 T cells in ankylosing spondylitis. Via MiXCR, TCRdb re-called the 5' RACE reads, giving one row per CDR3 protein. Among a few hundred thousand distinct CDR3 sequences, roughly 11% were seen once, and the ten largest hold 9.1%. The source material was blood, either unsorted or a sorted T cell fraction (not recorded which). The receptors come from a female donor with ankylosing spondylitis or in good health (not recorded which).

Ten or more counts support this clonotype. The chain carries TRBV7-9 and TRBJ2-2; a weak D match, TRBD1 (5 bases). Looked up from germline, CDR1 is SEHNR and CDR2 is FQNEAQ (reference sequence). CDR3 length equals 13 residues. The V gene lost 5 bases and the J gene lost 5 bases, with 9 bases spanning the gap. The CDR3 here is CASSGRVTGELFF. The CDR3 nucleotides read TGTGCCAGCAGCGGCAGGGTAACCGGGGAGCTGTTTTTT. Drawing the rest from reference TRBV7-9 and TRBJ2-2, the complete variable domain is DTGVSQNPRHKITKRGQNVTFRCDPISEHNRLYWYRQTLGQGPEFLTYFQNEAQLEKSRLLSDRFSAERPKGSFSTLEIQRTEQGDSAMYLCASSGRVTGELFFGEGSRLTVL.

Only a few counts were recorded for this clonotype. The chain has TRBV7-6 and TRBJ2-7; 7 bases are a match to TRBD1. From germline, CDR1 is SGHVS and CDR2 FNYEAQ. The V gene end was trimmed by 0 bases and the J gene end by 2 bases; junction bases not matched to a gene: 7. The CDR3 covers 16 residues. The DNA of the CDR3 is TGTGCCAGCAGCTTAGCTGCCCCGCAGGGGGCCTACGAGCAGTACTTC. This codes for CASSLAAPQGAYEQYF. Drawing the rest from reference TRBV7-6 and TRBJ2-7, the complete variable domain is GAGVSQSPRYKVTKRGQDVALRCDPISGHVSLYWYRQALGQGPEFLTYFNYEAQQDKSGLPNDRFSAERPEGSISTLTIQRTEQRDSAMYRCASSLAAPQGAYEQYFGPGTRLTVT.

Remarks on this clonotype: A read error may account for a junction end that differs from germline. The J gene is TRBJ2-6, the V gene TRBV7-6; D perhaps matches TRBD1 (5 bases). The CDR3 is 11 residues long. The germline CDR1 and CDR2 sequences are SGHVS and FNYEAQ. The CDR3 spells CASSLQGAVAF. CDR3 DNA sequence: TGTGCCAGCAGCTTGCAGGGTGCGGTGGCTTTC.

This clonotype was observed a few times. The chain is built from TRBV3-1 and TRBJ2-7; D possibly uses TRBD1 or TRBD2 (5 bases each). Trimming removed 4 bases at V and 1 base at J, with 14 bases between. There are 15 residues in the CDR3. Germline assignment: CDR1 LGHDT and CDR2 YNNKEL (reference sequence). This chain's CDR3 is CASSLLGTASYEQYF. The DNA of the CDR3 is TGTGCCAGCAGCCTCCTCGGGACCGCGTCCTACGAGCAGTACTTC.

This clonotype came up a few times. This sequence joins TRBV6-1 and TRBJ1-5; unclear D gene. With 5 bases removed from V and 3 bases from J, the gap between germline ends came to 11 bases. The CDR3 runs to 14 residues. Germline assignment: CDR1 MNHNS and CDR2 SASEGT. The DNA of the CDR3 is TGTGCCAGCAGTCCCGACGCGATCAATCAGCCCCAGCATTTT. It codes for CASSPDAINQPQHF.

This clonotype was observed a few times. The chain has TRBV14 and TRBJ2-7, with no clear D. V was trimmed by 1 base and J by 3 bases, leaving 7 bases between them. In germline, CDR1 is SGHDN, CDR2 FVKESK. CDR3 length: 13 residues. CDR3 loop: CASSQVPYYEQYF. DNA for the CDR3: TGTGCCAGCAGCCAAGTTCCATACTACGAGCAGTACTTC. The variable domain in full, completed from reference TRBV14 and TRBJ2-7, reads EAGVTQFPSHSVIEKGQTVTLRCDPISGHDNLYWYRRVMGKEIKFLLHFVKESKQDESGMPNNRFLAERTGGTYSTLKVQPAELEDSGVYFCASSQVPYYEQYFGPGTRLTVT.

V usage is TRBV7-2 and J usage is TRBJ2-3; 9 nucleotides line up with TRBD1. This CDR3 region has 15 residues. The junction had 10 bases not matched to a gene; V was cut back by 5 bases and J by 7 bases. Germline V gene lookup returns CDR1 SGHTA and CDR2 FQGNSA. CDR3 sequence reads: CASSPTGTGFNTQYF. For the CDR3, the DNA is TGTGCCAGCAGCCCCACCGGGACAGGGTTTAATACGCAGTATTTT.

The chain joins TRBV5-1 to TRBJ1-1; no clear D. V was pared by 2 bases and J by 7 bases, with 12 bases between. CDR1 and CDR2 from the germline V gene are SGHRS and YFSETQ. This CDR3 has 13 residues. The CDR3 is CASSLSFDGEAFF. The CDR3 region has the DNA TGCGCCAGCAGCTTAAGTTTCGACGGTGAAGCTTTCTTT.

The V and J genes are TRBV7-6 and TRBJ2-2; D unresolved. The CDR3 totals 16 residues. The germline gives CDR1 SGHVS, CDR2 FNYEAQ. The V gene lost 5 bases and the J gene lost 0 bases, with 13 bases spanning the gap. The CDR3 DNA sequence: TGTGCCAGCAGCCTCATGGTCCCCGCGAACACCGGGGAGCTGTTTTTT. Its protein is CASSLMVPANTGELFF. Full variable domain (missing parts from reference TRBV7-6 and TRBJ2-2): GAGVSQSPRYKVTKRGQDVALRCDPISGHVSLYWYRQALGQGPEFLTYFNYEAQQDKSGLPNDRFSAERPEGSISTLTIQRTEQRDSAMYRCASSLMVPANTGELFFGEGSRLTVL.

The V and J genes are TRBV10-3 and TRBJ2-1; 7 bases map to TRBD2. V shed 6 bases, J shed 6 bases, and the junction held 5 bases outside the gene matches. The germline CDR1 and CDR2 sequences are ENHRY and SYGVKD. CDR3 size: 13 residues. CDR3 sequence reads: CAISRREFNEQFF. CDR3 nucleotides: TGTGCCATCAGCCGGCGGGAGTTCAATGAGCAGTTCTTC.

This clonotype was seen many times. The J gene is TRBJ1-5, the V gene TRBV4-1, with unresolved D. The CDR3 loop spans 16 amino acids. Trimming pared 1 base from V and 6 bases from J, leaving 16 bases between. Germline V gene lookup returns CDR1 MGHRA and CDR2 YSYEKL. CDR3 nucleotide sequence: TGCGCCAGCAGCCAAGGGGGTCTGGCTAATCGTCAGCCCCAGCATTTT. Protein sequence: CASSQGGLANRQPQHF.

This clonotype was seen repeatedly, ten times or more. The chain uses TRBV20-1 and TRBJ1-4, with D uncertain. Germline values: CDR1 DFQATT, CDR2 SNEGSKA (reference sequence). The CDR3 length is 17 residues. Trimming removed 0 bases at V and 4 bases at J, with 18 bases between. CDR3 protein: CSARDLRAEGFNEKLFF. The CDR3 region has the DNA TGCAGTGCTAGAGATCTAAGGGCGGAGGGTTTTAATGAAAAACTGTTTTTT.

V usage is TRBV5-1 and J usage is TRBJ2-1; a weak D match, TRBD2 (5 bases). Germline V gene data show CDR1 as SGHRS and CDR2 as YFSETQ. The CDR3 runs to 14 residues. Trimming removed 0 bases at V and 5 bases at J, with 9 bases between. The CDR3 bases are TGCGCCAGCAGCTTGGCGGGGAGACACAATGAGCAGTTCTTC. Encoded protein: CASSLAGRHNEQFF.

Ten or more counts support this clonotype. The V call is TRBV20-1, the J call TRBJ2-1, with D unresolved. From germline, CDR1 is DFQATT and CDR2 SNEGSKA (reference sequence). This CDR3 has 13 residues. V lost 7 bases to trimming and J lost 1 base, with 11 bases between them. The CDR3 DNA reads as TGCAGTGTACGTGAGAGTTCCTACAATGAGCAGTTCTTC. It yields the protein CSVRESSYNEQFF.

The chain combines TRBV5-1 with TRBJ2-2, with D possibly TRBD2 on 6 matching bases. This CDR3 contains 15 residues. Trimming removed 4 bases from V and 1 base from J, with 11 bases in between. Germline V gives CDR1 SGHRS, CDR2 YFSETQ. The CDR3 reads CASSVEGLNTGELFF. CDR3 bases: TGCGCCAGCAGCGTGGAGGGGTTGAACACCGGGGAGCTGTTTTTT.

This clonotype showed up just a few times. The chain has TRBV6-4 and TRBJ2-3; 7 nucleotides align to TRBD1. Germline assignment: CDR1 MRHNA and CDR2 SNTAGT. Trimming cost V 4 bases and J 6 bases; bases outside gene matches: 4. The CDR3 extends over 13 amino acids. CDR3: CASSGNRGDTQYF. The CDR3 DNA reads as TGTGCCAGCAGTGGAAACAGGGGCGATACGCAGTATTTT.

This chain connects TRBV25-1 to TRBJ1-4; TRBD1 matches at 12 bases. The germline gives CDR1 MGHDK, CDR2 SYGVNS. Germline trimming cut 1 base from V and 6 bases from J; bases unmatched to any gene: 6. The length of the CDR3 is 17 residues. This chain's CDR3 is CASSESGQGASDEKLFF. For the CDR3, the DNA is TGTGCCAGCAGTGAATCGGGACAGGGGGCCTCGGATGAAAAACTGTTTTTT.

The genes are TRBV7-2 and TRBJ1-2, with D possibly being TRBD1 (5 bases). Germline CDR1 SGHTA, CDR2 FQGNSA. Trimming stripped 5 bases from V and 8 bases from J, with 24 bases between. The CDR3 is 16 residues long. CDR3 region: CASSLTLTDSSWGYTF. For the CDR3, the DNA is TGTGCCAGCAGCCTGACCTTGACAGACTCTTCTTGGGGCTACACCTTC.

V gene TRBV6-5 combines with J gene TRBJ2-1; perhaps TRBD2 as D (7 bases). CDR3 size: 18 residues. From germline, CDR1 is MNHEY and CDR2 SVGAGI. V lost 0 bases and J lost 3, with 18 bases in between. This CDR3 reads CASSYSKDGGAYYNEQFF. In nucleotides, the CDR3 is TGTGCCAGCAGTTACTCGAAAGATGGGGGGGCGTACTACAATGAGCAGTTCTTC.

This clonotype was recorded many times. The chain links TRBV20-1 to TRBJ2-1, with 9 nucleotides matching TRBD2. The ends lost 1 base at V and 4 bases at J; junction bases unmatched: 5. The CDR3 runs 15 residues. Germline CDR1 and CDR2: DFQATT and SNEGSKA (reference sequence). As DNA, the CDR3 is TGCAGTGCTAGAGTGGCGGGGGGGTTTTACAATGAGCAGTTCTTC. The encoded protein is CSARVAGGFYNEQFF.

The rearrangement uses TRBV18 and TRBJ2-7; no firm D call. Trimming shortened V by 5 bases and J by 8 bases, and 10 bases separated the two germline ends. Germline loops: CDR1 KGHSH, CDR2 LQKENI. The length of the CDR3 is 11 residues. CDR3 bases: TGTGCCAGCTCAACTGAAGGACAGCAGTACTTC. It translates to CASSTEGQQYF.

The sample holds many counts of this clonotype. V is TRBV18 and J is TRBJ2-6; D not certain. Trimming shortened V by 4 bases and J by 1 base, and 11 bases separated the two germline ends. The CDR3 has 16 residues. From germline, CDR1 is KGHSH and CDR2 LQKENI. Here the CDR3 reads CASSRPGGSGANVLTF. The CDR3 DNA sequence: TGTGCCAGCTCACGGCCAGGTGGATCTGGGGCCAACGTCCTGACTTTC.

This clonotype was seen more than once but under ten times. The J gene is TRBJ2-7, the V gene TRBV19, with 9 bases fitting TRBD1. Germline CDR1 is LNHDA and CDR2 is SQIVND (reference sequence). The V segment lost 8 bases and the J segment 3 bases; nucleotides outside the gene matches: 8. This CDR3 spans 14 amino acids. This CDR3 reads CASSTGQGDYEQYF. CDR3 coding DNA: TGTGCCAGTTCGACGGGACAGGGAGACTACGAGCAGTACTTC.

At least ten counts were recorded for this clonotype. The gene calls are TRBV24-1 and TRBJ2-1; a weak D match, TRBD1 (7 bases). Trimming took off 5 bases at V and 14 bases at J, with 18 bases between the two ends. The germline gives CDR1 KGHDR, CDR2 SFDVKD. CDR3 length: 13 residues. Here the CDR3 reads CATSAQGGRYKFF. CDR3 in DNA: TGTGCCACCAGTGCCCAGGGGGGCCGGTATAAGTTCTTC.

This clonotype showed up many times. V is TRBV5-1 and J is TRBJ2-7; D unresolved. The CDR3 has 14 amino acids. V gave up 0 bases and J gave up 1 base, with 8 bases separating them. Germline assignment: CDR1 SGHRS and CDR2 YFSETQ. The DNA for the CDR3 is TGCGCCAGCAGCTTGGAAGGCAGATCCTACGAGCAGTACTTC. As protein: CASSLEGRSYEQYF.

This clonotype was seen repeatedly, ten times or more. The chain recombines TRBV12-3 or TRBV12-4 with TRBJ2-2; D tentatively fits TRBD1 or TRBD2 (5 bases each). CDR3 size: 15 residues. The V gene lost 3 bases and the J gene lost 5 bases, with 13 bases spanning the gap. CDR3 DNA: TGTGCCAGCAGTTTGAGGGAGACAGTGACCGGGGAGCTGTTTTTT. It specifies CASSLRETVTGELFF.

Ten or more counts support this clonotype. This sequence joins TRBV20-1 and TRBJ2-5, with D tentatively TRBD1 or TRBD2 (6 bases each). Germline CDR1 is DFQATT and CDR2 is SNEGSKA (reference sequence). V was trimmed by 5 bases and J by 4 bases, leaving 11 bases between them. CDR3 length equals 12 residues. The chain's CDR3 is CSAAQGGETQYF. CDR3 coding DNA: TGCAGTGCTGCACAGGGAGGAGAGACCCAGTACTTC.